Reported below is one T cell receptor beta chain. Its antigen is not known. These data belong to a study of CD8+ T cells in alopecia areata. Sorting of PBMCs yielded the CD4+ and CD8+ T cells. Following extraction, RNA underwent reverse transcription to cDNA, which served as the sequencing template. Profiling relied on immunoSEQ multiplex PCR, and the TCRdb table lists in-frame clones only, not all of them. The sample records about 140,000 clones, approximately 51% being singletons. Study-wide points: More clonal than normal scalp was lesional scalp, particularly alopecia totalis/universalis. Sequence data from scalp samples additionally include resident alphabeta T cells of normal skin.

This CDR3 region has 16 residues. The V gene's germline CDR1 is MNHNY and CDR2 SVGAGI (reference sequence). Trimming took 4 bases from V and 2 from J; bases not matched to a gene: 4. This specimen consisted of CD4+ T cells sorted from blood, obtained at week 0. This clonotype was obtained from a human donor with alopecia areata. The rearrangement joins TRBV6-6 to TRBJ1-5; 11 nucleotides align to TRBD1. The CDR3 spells CASSSGQGAGNQPQHF. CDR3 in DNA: TGTGCCAGCAGTTCCGGACAGGGGGCGGGCAATCAGCCCCAGCATTTT.